What follows are 6 T cell receptor beta chains derived from one specimen sequenced in a study of blood T cell repertoires in COVID-19. The method was immunoSEQ multiplex PCR; TCRdb's version includes in-frame clones alone and lacks a portion of them. In the table there are 40,000 to 60,000 clones, 93% of which are singletons. The material sequenced was peripheral blood. The receptors come from a man in his 60s with COVID-19, enrolled during active disease.

The rearrangement uses TRBV5-4 and TRBJ1-1; D gene unclear. Germline-derived CDR1 and CDR2 are SGHNT and YYREEE (reference sequence). The V end was cut by 6 bases, the J end by 2 bases, with 14 bases between. The CDR3 has 14 residues. The CDR3 DNA reads as TGTGCCAGCACCCAAGGACTTCCCAACACTGAAGCTTTCTTT. Its protein is CASTQGLPNTEAFF.

The gene calls are TRBV19 and TRBJ2-6, with 7 bases that match TRBD1. The length of the CDR3 is 18 residues. Germline trimming cut 9 bases from V and 0 bases from J; bases unmatched to any gene: 14. Germline CDR1 and CDR2: LNHDA and SQIVND (reference sequence). CDR3 loop: CASRPPTGFSSGANVLTF. CDR3 coding DNA: TGTGCCAGCCGACCTCCGACAGGGTTTTCCTCTGGGGCCAACGTCCTGACTTTC. Full variable domain (missing parts from reference TRBV19 and TRBJ2-6): DGGITQSPKYLFRKEGQNVTLSCEQNLNHDAMYWYRQDPGQGLRLIYYSQIVNDFQKGDIAEGYSVSREKKESFPLTVTSAQKNPTAFYLCASRPPTGFSSGANVLTFGAGSRLTVL.

A single count supports this clone. The J gene is TRBJ2-3, the V gene TRBV6-5; D is ambiguous. From germline, CDR1 is MNHEY and CDR2 SVGAGI. The CDR3 runs to 15 residues. Between the trimmed V and J ends, which lost 2 bases and 0 bases, there was a span of 9 bases. Here the CDR3 DNA reads TGTGCCAGCAGTTACGGCGGTACTAGCACAGATACGCAGTATTTT. It yields the protein CASSYGGTSTDTQYF.

V is TRBV28 and J is TRBJ2-7, with TRBD1 matching 7 bases. Germline V gene sequence: CDR1 MDHEN, CDR2 SYDVKM. V was pared by 6 bases and J by 2 bases, with 10 bases of the junction left unmatched. CDR3 length: 15 amino acids. The CDR3 DNA follows: TGTGCCAGCAGCCAAGACAGGGTCCTTCCCTACGAGCAGTACTTC. It yields the protein CASSQDRVLPYEQYF.

The rearrangement links TRBV10-3 to TRBJ1-3, with 8 positions matching TRBD1. The V segment lost 4 bases and the J segment 0 bases; nucleotides outside the gene matches: 5. CDR3 size: 16 residues. CDR1 is ENHRY, CDR2 SYGVKD, per germline. The CDR3 coding sequence is TGTGCCATCAGTGGGAACGACAGGGGCTCTGGAAACACCATATATTTT. Amino acids: CAISGNDRGSGNTIYF.

The gene calls are TRBV5-4 and TRBJ2-1; 8 bases align to TRBD2. Germline V CDR1 and CDR2: SGHNT, YYREEE (reference sequence). This CDR3 contains 13 residues. V dropped 7 bases and J dropped 4; count of bases not matched to a gene: 4. The CDR3 nucleotides read TGTGCCAGCGGAAGCGGGGGTTACAATGAGCAGTTCTTC. It codes for CASGSGGYNEQFF. The variable domain in full, with the rest retrieved from reference TRBV5-4 and TRBJ2-1, is ETGVTQSPTHLIKTRGQQVTLRCSSQSGHNTVSWYQQALGQGPQFIFQYYREEENGRGNFPPRFSGLQFPNYSSELNVNALELDDSALYLCASGSGGYNEQFFGPGTRLTVL.